This TCR beta chain originates from a study of regulatory T cells in long-lasting Graves disease. To make TCR beta libraries, researchers used iRepertoire HTBI primers and Arm-PCR of CDR3 regions. TCRdb re-called the multiplex PCR reads through MiXCR, storing one row per CDR3 protein. The table records hundreds of thousands of distinct CDR3 sequences, about 16% of them present only once. The time point is: newly diagnosed GD, antithyroid drugs for less than 3 months. PBMC-extracted RNA yielded the TCR library. The germline V gene encodes CDR1 KGHSH and CDR2 LQKENI. The CDR3 runs to 14 residues. Between the trimmed V and J ends, which lost 6 bases and 0 bases, there was a span of 11 bases. The same data also contributed to another study, on T cells in Graves' hyperthyroidism and ophthalmopathy. That report adds: Median prediction lead before ophthalmopathy onset was around seven months with the model.

The TCR was taken from a woman in her 30s with Graves disease. This chain connects TRBV18 to TRBJ1-2; a possible D gene is TRBD1 (6 bases). Sequencing used peripheral blood mononuclear cells (PBMCs), obtained at new diagnosis, from a patient treated with antithyroid drugs. The CDR3 nucleotides are TGTGCCAGCTCCACAGGGTTAGCTAACTATGGCTACACCTTC. This sequence encodes CASSTGLANYGYTF.